The 27 T cell receptor beta chains presented below share a single source sample, sequenced in a study of cytomegalovirus exposure and HLA in healthy donors. Profiling relied on immunoSEQ multiplex PCR, and the TCRdb table lists in-frame clones only, not all of them. The table lists tens of thousands of clones, roughly 84% of them singletons. The sample was PBMCs. These receptors came from a woman aged 18-29 years in good health and CMV-seropositive.

V gene TRBV5-1 combines with J gene TRBJ1-2; possibly TRBD1 for D (5 bases). Per the germline V gene, CDR1 is SGHRS and CDR2 is YFSETQ. Trimming took 0 bases from V and 6 from J, leaving 15 bases between them. This CDR3 has 15 residues. CDR3 bases: TGCGCCAGCAGCTTGGAGGGCAGGGAGGCCGATGGCTACACCTTC. Its protein product is CASSLEGREADGYTF.

V gene TRBV6-7 combines with J gene TRBJ2-3; TRBD2 matches at 15 bases. TRBV6-7 is labeled an ORF, and its function is uncertain. V was pared by 5 bases and J by 0 bases, with 6 bases of the junction left unmatched. This CDR3 spans 18 amino acids. CDR3 nucleotide sequence: TGTGCCAGCAGTCCACGGACTAGCGGGGGGGCTAGCACAGATACGCAGTATTTT. Protein: CASSPRTSGGASTDTQYF.

V and J are TRBV28 and TRBJ2-5; tentative D call: TRBD1 (6 bases). Germline values: CDR1 MDHEN, CDR2 SYDVKM. The germline V and J ends were trimmed by 2 bases and 5 bases, with 12 bases remaining between them. This CDR3 has 14 residues. The CDR3 DNA sequence: TGTGCCAGCAGTTTAGTGGGGGCGCGGGAGACCCAGTACTTC. It encodes CASSLVGARETQYF.

The chain employs TRBV6-5 and TRBJ2-5, with 8 nucleotides matching TRBD2. The junction had 4 bases not matched to a gene; V was cut back by 2 bases and J by 5 bases. Germline V gene sequence: CDR1 MNHEY, CDR2 SVGAGI. The CDR3 sequence is 14 residues long. This chain's CDR3 is CASSYPGGGETQYF. CDR3 in DNA: TGTGCCAGCAGTTACCCGGGCGGGGGGGAGACCCAGTACTTC.

V is TRBV13 and J is TRBJ2-7; no definite D call. The length of the CDR3 is 14 residues. The V end was cut by 3 bases, the J end by 0 bases, with 9 bases between. Looked up from germline, CDR1 is PRHDT and CDR2 is FYEKMQ (reference sequence). This CDR3 reads CASSLTRNSYEQYF. CDR3 bases: TGTGCCAGCAGCTTGACGCGGAACTCCTACGAGCAGTACTTC.

This chain links TRBV11-3 with TRBJ2-3, with 8 positions matching TRBD2. The ends lost 1 base at V and 3 bases at J; junction bases unmatched: 0. The CDR3 totals 14 residues. Germline values: CDR1 SGHNT, CDR2 YENEEA. Written as DNA, the CDR3 is TGTGCCAGCAGCTTAGGCGGGGGGACAGATACGCAGTATTTT. This codes for CASSLGGGTDTQYF.

This clone showed up just once. The chain joins TRBV6-5 to TRBJ1-5, with no clear D. The ends were cut back, 4 bases at V and 0 bases at J, with 10 bases in the middle. Per germline, CDR1 MNHEY and CDR2 SVGAGI. The CDR3 extends over 15 amino acids. CDR3 bases: TGTGCCAGCAGTTTTAGACGGAGTAGCAATCAGCCCCAGCATTTT. It is translated as CASSFRRSSNQPQHF.

This clone has just one count. The J gene is TRBJ2-7, the V gene TRBV27; 7 nucleotides agree with TRBD1. This CDR3 region has 14 residues. Unmatched junction bases numbered 2, after V lost 1 base and J lost 2 bases. Germline V gene data show CDR1 as MNHEY and CDR2 as SMNVEV (reference sequence). The CDR3 DNA is TGTGCCAGCAGTTTATTAGGACAGGCCTACGAGCAGTACTTC. This encodes CASSLLGQAYEQYF.

The genes are TRBV28 and TRBJ1-3; D remains ambiguous. The CDR3 totals 10 residues. The V end lost 11 bases, the J end lost 12 bases, and 14 bases lay between the germline ends. The germline V gene encodes CDR1 MDHEN and CDR2 SYDVKM. The CDR3 spells CAVPRDGIYF. CDR3 bases: TGTGCCGTCCCGAGGGATGGCATATATTTT.

The chain carries TRBV7-9 and TRBJ2-2, with D possibly being TRBD2 (7 bases). Germline CDR1 SEHNR, CDR2 FQNEAQ (reference sequence). Trimming cost V 6 bases and J 3 bases, with 17 bases left between them. This CDR3 has 16 amino acids. CDR3 amino acids: CASSPDRGGHTGELFF. The CDR3 region has the DNA TGTGCCAGCAGTCCGGATAGGGGGGGCCACACCGGGGAGCTGTTTTTT.

The chain carries TRBV20-1 and TRBJ2-3; D gene ambiguous. Per germline, CDR1 DFQATT and CDR2 SNEGSKA (reference sequence). CDR3 length: 11 amino acids. V lost 5 bases, J lost 8 bases, and 11 bases lay in between. The CDR3 protein is CSAETRITQYF. CDR3 in DNA: TGCAGTGCTGAAACTCGAATTACGCAGTATTTT.

This chain links TRBV29-1 with TRBJ1-5; no clear D gene. Germline V CDR1 and CDR2: SQVTM, ANQGSEA. Trimming shortened V by 0 bases and J by 4 bases, and 7 bases separated the two germline ends. The CDR3 loop spans 13 amino acids. The chain's CDR3 is CSVEEGRNQPQHF. CDR3 in DNA: TGCAGCGTTGAAGAGGGCAGAAATCAGCCCCAGCATTTT.

The chain links TRBV9 to TRBJ2-2, with TRBD2 identical over 7 bases. Germline trimming cut 1 base from V and 0 bases from J; bases unmatched to any gene: 15. The CDR3 extends over 20 amino acids. Germline lookup yields CDR1 SGDLS and CDR2 YYNGEE. CDR3 nucleotide sequence: TGTGCCAGCAGCGTAAACCCTAGCGGAGACTTATCCGCGAACACCGGGGAGCTGTTTTTT. Translation gives CASSVNPSGDLSANTGELFF.

V and J are TRBV7-9 and TRBJ1-1; D gene unclear. Looked up from germline, CDR1 is SEHNR and CDR2 is FQNEAQ (reference sequence). The CDR3 is made up of 11 amino acids. Trimming removed 0 bases from V and 11 bases from J, with 7 bases in between. The chain's CDR3 is CASSLAPQAFF. CDR3 nucleotide sequence: TGTGCCAGCAGCTTAGCCCCCCAGGCTTTCTTT.

The V and J genes are TRBV5-1 and TRBJ1-4; TRBD1 aligns across 10 bases. This CDR3 spans 15 amino acids. Unmatched junction bases numbered 7, after V lost 5 bases and J lost 6 bases. CDR1 and CDR2 (germline): SGHRS, YFSETQ. CDR3 region: CASSLIGTGDEKLFF. CDR3 nucleotide sequence: TGCGCCAGCAGTCTTATCGGGACAGGGGATGAAAAACTGTTTTTT.

V and J are TRBV18 and TRBJ2-1; D is uncertain. The length of the CDR3 is 17 residues. With 2 bases removed from V and 2 bases from J, the gap between germline ends came to 16 bases. CDR1 and CDR2 (germline): KGHSH, LQKENI. In DNA form, the CDR3 reads TGTGCCAGCTCACCAGATGAAATAGTTATCCCCTACAATGAGCAGTTCTTC. It encodes CASSPDEIVIPYNEQFF.

The chain has TRBV5-1 and TRBJ2-2; weak D call: TRBD2 (7 bases). V was shortened by 6 bases and J by 4 bases, with 22 bases between the two germline ends. The CDR3 runs to 17 residues. CDR1 SGHRS and CDR2 YFSETQ come from the germline V gene. The chain's CDR3 is CASTLPDGGRITGELFF. CDR3 coding DNA: TGCGCCAGCACCCTACCGGACGGGGGGCGAATCACCGGGGAGCTGTTTTTT.

The gene calls are TRBV18 and TRBJ2-7; D possibly corresponds to TRBD1 (6 bases). Per the germline V gene, CDR1 is KGHSH and CDR2 is LQKENI. The V and J ends lost 0 bases and 2 bases respectively, with 11 bases between them. This CDR3 comprises 15 residues. The CDR3 nucleotides read TGTGCCAGCTCACCACCTTCGGGGACACCCTACGAGCAGTACTTC. It is translated as CASSPPSGTPYEQYF.

The V call is TRBV5-1, the J call TRBJ1-2, with TRBD1 identical over 7 bases. Trimming took 4 bases from V and 7 from J; bases not matched to a gene: 13. Looked up from germline, CDR1 is SGHRS and CDR2 is YFSETQ. The CDR3 spans 15 residues. DNA for the CDR3: TGCGCCAGCAGCCACGCTACAGGGGCCCAGGCTGGCTACACCTTC. It specifies CASSHATGAQAGYTF.

V and J are TRBV4-1 and TRBJ1-1; 7 nucleotides agree with TRBD1. Germline V CDR1 and CDR2: MGHRA, YSYEKL. Trimming removed 2 bases from V and 5 bases from J; junction bases left unmatched: 5. This CDR3 has 14 amino acids. The CDR3, as DNA: TGCGCCAGCAGCCAACTACAGGGGAGGACTGAAGCTTTCTTT. Its translation is CASSQLQGRTEAFF.

The chain couples TRBV20-1 to TRBJ2-2; the D gene is possibly TRBD2 (5 bases). The CDR3 length is 9 residues. Germline-derived CDR1 and CDR2 are DFQATT and SNEGSKA (reference sequence). Trimming took 8 bases from V and 13 from J, leaving 11 bases between them. The CDR3 here is CSHHGRLFF. The DNA of the CDR3 is TGCAGTCACCATGGGAGGCTGTTTTTT.

This clone was observed a few times. CDR3 in amino acids: CASSDSAEVYNEQFF. In nucleotides, the CDR3 is TGTGCCAGCAGTGACTCTGCGGAGGTTTACAATGAGCAGTTCTTC. The genes are TRBV6-4 and TRBJ2-1; a weak D match, TRBD2 (5 bases). The V end was cut by 0 bases, the J end by 4 bases, with 10 bases between. The CDR3 runs to 15 residues. Germline loops: CDR1 MRHNA, CDR2 SNTAGT.

The rearrangement uses TRBV1 and TRBJ2-4; the D segment call TRBD1 is taken from the table without a DNA check. TRBV1 is a pseudogene. The CDR3 has 18 amino acids. The chain's CDR3 is CTSSPPSRDRGSKNIQYF. CDR3 DNA: TGCACCAGCAGCCCACCATCCCGGGACAGGGGCTCCAAAAACATTCAGTACTTC.

V usage is TRBV18 and J usage is TRBJ2-3, with D unresolved. This CDR3 region has 14 residues. The germline V and J ends were trimmed by 0 bases and 4 bases, with 8 bases remaining between them. Looked up from germline, CDR1 is KGHSH and CDR2 is LQKENI. CDR3 protein: CASSPPPGPDTQYF. CDR3 DNA: TGTGCCAGCTCACCACCACCAGGCCCAGATACGCAGTATTTT.

The chain uses TRBV5-5 and TRBJ1-5, with D hard to call. Deletions cut 3 bases from V and 0 bases from J, with 10 bases between. Germline CDR1 reads SGHKS; CDR2 reads YYEKEE (reference sequence). The CDR3 extends over 15 amino acids. CDR3 residues: CASSYYGDSNQPQHF. The CDR3 DNA sequence: TGTGCCAGCAGCTACTACGGGGATAGCAATCAGCCCCAGCATTTT.

The chain joins TRBV28 to TRBJ1-4, with 7 bases lining up with TRBD1. After removal of 4 bases from V and 3 bases from J, the junction contained 5 bases not matched to a gene. CDR3 length equals 15 residues. Germline V gene data show CDR1 as MDHEN and CDR2 as SYDVKM. This CDR3 is CASSSTGVANEKLFF. Here the CDR3 DNA reads TGTGCCAGCAGTTCTACAGGGGTAGCTAATGAAAAACTGTTTTTT.

This sequence joins TRBV11-2 and TRBJ1-6; maybe TRBD1 (5 bases). This CDR3 has 14 amino acids. V shed 5 bases and J shed 7 bases, with 12 bases lying between them. Germline CDR1 and CDR2: SGHAT and FQNNGV. As DNA, the CDR3 is TGTGCCAGCAGCCCAAACAGGAGAAATTCACCCCTCCACTTT. Its translation: CASSPNRRNSPLHF.